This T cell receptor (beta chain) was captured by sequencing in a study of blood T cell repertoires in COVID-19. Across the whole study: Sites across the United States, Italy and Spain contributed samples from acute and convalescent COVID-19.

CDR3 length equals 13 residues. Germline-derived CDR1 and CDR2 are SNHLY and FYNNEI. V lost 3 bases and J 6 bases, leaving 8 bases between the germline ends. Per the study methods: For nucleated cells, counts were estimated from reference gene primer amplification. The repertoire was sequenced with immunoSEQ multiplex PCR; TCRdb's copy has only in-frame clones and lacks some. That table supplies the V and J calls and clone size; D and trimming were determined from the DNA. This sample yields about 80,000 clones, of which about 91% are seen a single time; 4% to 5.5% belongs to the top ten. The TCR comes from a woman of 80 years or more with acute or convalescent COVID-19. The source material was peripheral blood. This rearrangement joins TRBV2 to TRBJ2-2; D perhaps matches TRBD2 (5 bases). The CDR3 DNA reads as TGTGCCAGCAGTGACGAGGGCTCCGGGGAGCTGTTTTTT. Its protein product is CASSDEGSGELFF.